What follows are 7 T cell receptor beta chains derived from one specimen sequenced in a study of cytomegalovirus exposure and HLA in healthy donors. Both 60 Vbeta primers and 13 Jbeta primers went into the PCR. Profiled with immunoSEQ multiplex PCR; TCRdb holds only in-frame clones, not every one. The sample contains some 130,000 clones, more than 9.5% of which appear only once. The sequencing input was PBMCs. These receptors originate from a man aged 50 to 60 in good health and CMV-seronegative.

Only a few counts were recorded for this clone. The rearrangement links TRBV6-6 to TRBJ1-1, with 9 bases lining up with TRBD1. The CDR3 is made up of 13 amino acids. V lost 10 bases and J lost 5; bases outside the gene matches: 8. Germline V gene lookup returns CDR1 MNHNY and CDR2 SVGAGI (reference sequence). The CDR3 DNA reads TGTGCCATCTTGCGGGACAGGGCTACTGAAGCTTTCTTT. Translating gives CAILRDRATEAFF.

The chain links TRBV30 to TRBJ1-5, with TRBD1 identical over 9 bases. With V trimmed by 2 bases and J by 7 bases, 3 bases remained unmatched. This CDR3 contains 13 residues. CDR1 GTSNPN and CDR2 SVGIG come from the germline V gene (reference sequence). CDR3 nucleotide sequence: TGTGCCTGGAGTCAGGGACAGGGACAGCCCCAGCATTTT. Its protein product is CAWSQGQGQPQHF.

The CDR3 nucleotides are TGCGCCAGCAGCTCGACAGGGGATCACACTGAAGCTTTCTTT. It specifies CASSSTGDHTEAFF. The V and J genes are TRBV5-1 and TRBJ1-1; 8 bases map to TRBD1. CDR1 SGHRS and CDR2 YFSETQ come from the germline V gene. J lost 3 bases, V lost 3 bases, and 4 bases had no gene match. The CDR3 has 14 amino acids.

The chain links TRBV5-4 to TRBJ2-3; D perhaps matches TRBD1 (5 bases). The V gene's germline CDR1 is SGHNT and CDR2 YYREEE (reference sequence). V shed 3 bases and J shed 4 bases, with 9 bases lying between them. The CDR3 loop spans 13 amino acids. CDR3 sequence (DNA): TGTGCCAGCAGCTCAATGGGGCCAGATACGCAGTATTTT. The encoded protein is CASSSMGPDTQYF.

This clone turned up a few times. The CDR3 bases are TGCGCCAGCAGCCAAGCTAGCGGGGGGGCCGGGGGTGCTTATACGCAGTATTTT. It translates to CASSQASGGAGGAYTQYF. This chain connects TRBV4-1 to TRBJ2-3, with 12 nucleotides matching TRBD2. The CDR3 spans 18 residues. The J segment lost 7 bases and the V segment lost 1 base, leaving 12 bases of the junction unmatched. From germline, CDR1 is MGHRA and CDR2 YSYEKL.

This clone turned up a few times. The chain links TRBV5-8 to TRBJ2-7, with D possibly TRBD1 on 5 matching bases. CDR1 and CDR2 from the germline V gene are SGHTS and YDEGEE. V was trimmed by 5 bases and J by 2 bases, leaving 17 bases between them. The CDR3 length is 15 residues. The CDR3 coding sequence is TGTGCCAGCAGGATTAGGGGCAGGATTACCTACGAGCAGTACTTC. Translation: CASRIRGRITYEQYF.

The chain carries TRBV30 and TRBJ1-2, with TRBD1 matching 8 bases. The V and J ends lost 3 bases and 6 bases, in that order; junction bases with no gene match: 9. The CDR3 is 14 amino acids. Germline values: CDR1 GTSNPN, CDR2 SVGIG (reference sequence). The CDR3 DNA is TGTGCCTGGAGGATAGCAGGGGGCTTGGATGGCTACACCTTC. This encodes CAWRIAGGLDGYTF.